Listed below are T cell receptor beta chains from one sample, sequenced in a study of blood T cell repertoires in COVID-19. This table comes from immunoSEQ multiplex PCR, and its TCRdb copy is limited to in-frame clones, with some not included. The profile covers under 500,000 clones, with 80% to 90% appearing a single time and 0.9% to 1.2% taken by the ten largest. The sequenced sample consisted of PBMCs or T cells enriched from blood (not recorded which). These receptor sequences come from a man younger than 45 who had recovered from COVID-19. The CDR3 runs from the conserved cysteine through the conserved F or W. D genes are given only for firm matches.

j_call d_call v_call cdr3_aa
TRBJ2-2 NA TRBV5-1 CASSLERHTGELFF
TRBJ1-6 NA TRBV5-8 CASSLEGVVSPLHF
TRBJ2-7 TRBD1 TRBV6-5 CASSPRGRGTNEQYF
TRBJ2-3 TRBD1 TRBV28 CASRDEGQEDTQYF
TRBJ1-5 NA TRBV6-5 CASRAGDGNQPQHF
TRBJ1-5 NA TRBV19 CASSIFKGVPNQPQHF
TRBJ1-5 TRBD1 TRBV18 CASSPRRTGEQPQHF
TRBJ2-7 TRBD1 TRBV5-1 CASSLAGTARDEQYF
TRBJ2-7 NA TRBV3-1/TRBV3-2 CASSPGTPGYEQYF
TRBJ1-1 NA TRBV27 CASSLNTEAFF
TRBJ1-6 NA TRBV10-3 CAIRAGVDNSPLHF
TRBJ2-3 NA TRBV13 CASSSSWGEATDTQYF
TRBJ2-7 NA TRBV14 CASSQDTINYEQYF
TRBJ1-1 NA TRBV28 CASSLGGTENTEAFF
TRBJ2-7 NA TRBV19 CASSPRTAYEQYF